This T cell receptor beta chain was identified during a study of OX40 agonist ivuxolimab in advanced cancers. Across the whole study: Anti-PD-1, anti-PD-L1 or anti-CTLA-4 therapy given earlier was allowed, and 30% to 45% had some.

The sampling schedule covered blood at baseline, cycle 4 day 1, and cycle 7 day 1. Whole-study results and caveats: Blood T cells, both CD4+ and CD8+, expanded clonally by week 6 at 0.1 to 3.0 mg/kg. Nonresponders included some who also had low normalized T-cell clonal expansion.

As for this clone: Antigen unknown.

Libraries were prepared by immunoSEQ multiplex PCR; TCRdb keeps only in-frame clonotypes and omits some of them. The repertoire has about 73,000 clones, around 86% of them found once; the top ten carry roughly 0.64%. V lost 0 bases, J lost 5 bases, and 14 bases lay in between. Germline V gene data show CDR1 as SGHRS and CDR2 as YFSETQ. The CDR3 loop spans 15 amino acids. The V and J genes are TRBV5-1 and TRBJ2-5, with D possibly matching TRBD2 (5 bases). Source: CD4+ or CD8+ T cells sorted from blood, taken in a trial of the OX40 agonist ivuxolimab. This receptor was taken from an adult with an advanced solid tumor such as melanoma, head and neck, liver or kidney cancer. The CDR3 DNA reads as TGCGCCAGCAGCTTGGAGCTCGGGAAGCAGGAGACCCAGTACTTC. Protein sequence: CASSLELGKQETQYF.